This record concerns one T cell receptor (beta chain) sequence. The antigen is unknown. Generated by immunoSEQ multiplex PCR, the TCRdb table keeps only in-frame clones and is missing some. The sample records 65,000 to 70,000 clones, more than 70% being singletons. Time point described: baseline, week 1 (first vaccination visit). The treatment was: pre-vaccination baseline after standard-of-care therapy. New IDH1-mutant, ATRX-lost WHO grade 3 or 4 astrocytomas occurred in donors. The entry originates in a study of a mutant IDH1 vaccine in newly diagnosed glioma. Study context: The treated group averaged approximately 38 years old and was around 62% male, approximately 40% female. Prior therapy was radiotherapy, temozolomide, or both; most received both.

Study-level findings and limits: Of the patients, less than 95% had vaccine-induced immune responses.

This TCR was recovered from a woman aged 18 to 35 with glioma. Some clones in this sample may be carry-over from other donors' samples. The material sequenced was peripheral blood mononuclear cells (PBMCs), taken from a glioma patient treated with radiotherapy, temozolomide or both.

The CDR3 spells CASSLLLGAEANTEAFF. CDR3 nucleotides: TGCGCCAGCAGCTTATTACTCGGCGCAGAGGCGAACACTGAAGCTTTCTTT. The rearrangement joins TRBV5-1 to TRBJ1-1; D gene ambiguous. Germline values: CDR1 SGHRS, CDR2 YFSETQ. V lost 2 bases and J lost 1, with 18 bases in between. This CDR3 comprises 17 residues.